The 21 T cell receptor beta chains given below trace back to one sample, sequenced in a study of T cell changes during pregnancy in multiple sclerosis. Using immunoSEQ multiplex PCR, the repertoire was profiled, and TCRdb retains in-frame clones only, with some absent. Of fewer than 75,000 clones listed, around 93% were seen once; the top ten hold roughly 3.5%. The starting material was peripheral blood, obtained after pregnancy. These receptors were taken from a female donor in good health, enrolled as a control in a pregnancy study.

The rearrangement links TRBV9 to TRBJ2-2, with TRBD1 as a possible D gene (6 bases). The V gene's germline CDR1 is SGDLS and CDR2 YYNGEE. V shed 1 base and J shed 3 bases, with 19 bases lying between them. This CDR3 comprises 18 residues. The CDR3: CASSVTPRPTGDTGELFF. The DNA of the CDR3 is TGTGCCAGCAGCGTAACTCCCAGGCCGACAGGAGACACCGGGGAGCTGTTTTTT. Filled out from reference TRBV9 and TRBJ2-2, the complete variable domain reads DSGVTQTPKHLITATGQRVTLRCSPRSGDLSVYWYQQSLDQGLQFLIQYYNGEERAKGNILERFSAQQFPDLHSELNLSSLELGDSALYFCASSVTPRPTGDTGELFFGEGSRLTVL.

The chain joins TRBV27 to TRBJ2-5; TRBD1 is a possible D gene (6 bases). Germline V gene lookup returns CDR1 MNHEY and CDR2 SMNVEV (reference sequence). The length of the CDR3 is 13 residues. V was clipped by 5 bases and J by 9 bases, with 16 bases between them. CDR3 residues: CASSAWAGVAQYF. DNA for the CDR3: TGTGCCAGCAGTGCCTGGGCAGGGGTGGCCCAGTACTTC.

The V call is TRBV28, the J call TRBJ1-3; possibly TRBD1 for D (5 bases). This CDR3 spans 15 amino acids. Germline values: CDR1 MDHEN, CDR2 SYDVKM. V lost 4 bases to trimming and J lost 5 bases, with 15 bases between them. CDR3 in amino acids: CASSSPDRPRNTIYF. In DNA, the CDR3 is TGTGCCAGCAGTTCACCCGACAGACCCCGAAACACCATATATTTT. The full variable domain, with the rest looked up from reference TRBV28 and TRBJ1-3, is DVKVTQSSRYLVKRTGEKVFLECVQDMDHENMFWYRQDPGLGLRLIYFSYDVKMKEKGDIPEGYSVSREKKERFSLILESASTNQTSMYLCASSSPDRPRNTIYFGEGSWLTVV.

The chain employs TRBV7-9 and TRBJ2-1; tentatively, D is TRBD2 (6 bases). The ends were cut back, 3 bases at V and 12 bases at J, with 12 bases in the middle. The CDR3 runs 12 residues. CDR1 and CDR2 from the germline V gene are SEHNR and FQNEAQ (reference sequence). The DNA for the CDR3 is TGTGCCAGCAGCTTTACGGGGACTCGGCAGTTCTTC. Translation: CASSFTGTRQFF.

This clone is a singleton in its sample. The chain employs TRBV29-1 and TRBJ2-1; 7 bases are shared with TRBD2. CDR3 length: 14 amino acids. Germline V lookup: CDR1 SQVTM, CDR2 ANQGSEA. Losses at the gene ends were 3 bases for V and 0 bases for J; bases not matched to a gene: 2. In nucleotides, the CDR3 is TGCAGCGTTGAGCGGGGGAGCTCCTACAATGAGCAGTTCTTC. Translation gives CSVERGSSYNEQFF.

The chain combines TRBV9 with TRBJ2-1, with D maybe TRBD2 (5 bases). The ends were cut back, 4 bases at V and 8 bases at J, with 10 bases in the middle. CDR1 SGDLS and CDR2 YYNGEE come from the germline V gene. The CDR3 is 12 amino acids. As DNA, the CDR3 is TGTGCCAGCAGCTCCCTAGCCGATGAGCAGTTCTTC. It specifies CASSSLADEQFF.

The rearrangement links TRBV18 to TRBJ2-7; TRBD2 agrees at 11 bases. The trim removed 5 bases at V and 3 bases at J, leaving 9 bases unmatched. CDR3 length equals 16 residues. Germline V CDR1 and CDR2: KGHSH, LQKENI. The CDR3 nucleotides read TGTGCCAGCTCAGCAATACTAGCGGGAGTTGACTACGAGCAGTACTTC. This codes for CASSAILAGVDYEQYF.

The chain combines TRBV9 with TRBJ2-5; D gene unclear. The CDR3 runs 12 residues. Trimming took 3 bases from V and 0 from J, leaving 3 bases between them. Germline V gene data show CDR1 as SGDLS and CDR2 as YYNGEE. Written as DNA, the CDR3 is TGTGCCAGCAGCGCTAACCAAGAGACCCAGTACTTC. The encoded protein is CASSANQETQYF.

Concerning this clone itself: Other DNA variants within this sample encode the same CDR3. The V and J genes are TRBV27 and TRBJ1-1; 7 nucleotides match TRBD1. The CDR3 runs to 13 residues. The germline gives CDR1 MNHEY, CDR2 SMNVEV (reference sequence). J was trimmed by 3 bases and V by 5 bases; bases with no gene match: 3. As DNA, the CDR3 is TGTGCCAGCAGTCTTACAGGGGACACTGAAGCTTTCTTT. Protein sequence: CASSLTGDTEAFF.

The V and J genes are TRBV28 and TRBJ1-2, with a weak D call TRBD1 (5 bases). V lost 9 bases, J lost 4 bases, and 12 bases lay in between. The CDR3 extends over 12 amino acids. CDR1 is MDHEN, CDR2 SYDVKM, per germline. CDR3 amino acids: CASNERGYGYTF. The CDR3 bases are TGTGCCAGTAACGAAAGGGGCTATGGCTACACCTTC.

The chain combines TRBV2 with TRBJ1-1; D is unclear. Per germline, CDR1 SNHLY and CDR2 FYNNEI. Trimming took 5 bases from V and 2 from J, leaving 15 bases between them. This CDR3 is built from 15 residues. For the CDR3, the DNA is TGTGCCAGCAGTCTCTATGGTGGGAGAAACACTGAAGCTTTCTTT. Its translation is CASSLYGGRNTEAFF.

CDR3 nucleotide sequence: TGTGCCAGCAGCCCTCTAGCGGGGGGATTCAACACCGGGGAGCTGTTTTTT. It codes for CASSPLAGGFNTGELFF. V usage is TRBV11-2 and J usage is TRBJ2-2; 11 nucleotides line up with TRBD2. The CDR3 runs to 17 residues. Germline loops: CDR1 SGHAT, CDR2 FQNNGV. The V gene end was trimmed by 5 bases and the J gene end by 2 bases; junction bases not matched to a gene: 7.

The chain combines TRBV11-2 with TRBJ1-1, with a weak D call TRBD1 (5 bases). Germline-derived CDR1 and CDR2 are SGHAT and FQNNGV. The CDR3 has 14 residues. V lost 5 bases, J lost 6 bases, and 16 bases lay in between. Here the CDR3 DNA reads TGTGCCAGCAGCACCGGGGGGGTCGCCGCTGAAGCTTTCTTT. Translating it yields CASSTGGVAAEAFF.

The chain joins TRBV4-1 to TRBJ2-1; no firm D call. The CDR3 has 20 amino acids. Germline values: CDR1 MGHRA, CDR2 YSYEKL. V lost 0 bases, J lost 3 bases, and 24 bases lay in between. The CDR3 region has the DNA TGCGCCAGCAGCCAAGATAGAGTAGGCGTCGTTATGGCAGGCTACAATGAGCAGTTCTTC. This encodes CASSQDRVGVVMAGYNEQFF.

The rearrangement links TRBV4-3 to TRBJ2-7, with 8 positions matching TRBD2. V lost 0 bases to trimming and J lost 2 bases; unmatched junction nucleotides: 6. Germline V gene data show CDR1 as LGHNA and CDR2 as YSLEER. CDR3 length: 16 amino acids. DNA for the CDR3: TGCGCCAGCAGCCAAGACCTAAGCGGGAGAACCTACGAGCAGTACTTC. Translated, it gives CASSQDLSGRTYEQYF.

This chain joins TRBV25-1 and TRBJ1-2, with 8 bases identical to TRBD1. The CDR3 has 15 residues. Germline V gene lookup returns CDR1 MGHDK and CDR2 SYGVNS. With V trimmed by 3 bases and J by 7 bases, 10 bases remained unmatched. The CDR3 reads CASSEQSGGPFGYTF. The CDR3 DNA reads as TGTGCCAGCAGTGAGCAATCAGGGGGCCCCTTTGGCTACACCTTC.

CDR3 in amino acids: CASSRDRLQETQYF. The DNA for the CDR3 is TGTGCCAGCAGTAGGGACAGGCTACAAGAGACCCAGTACTTC. The chain joins TRBV28 to TRBJ2-5; 8 bases are shared with TRBD1. V gave up 5 bases and J gave up 2 bases; unmatched junction bases: 4. The CDR3 is 14 residues long. CDR1 and CDR2 (germline): MDHEN, SYDVKM.

The gene calls are TRBV18 and TRBJ1-2, with TRBD1 matching over 7 bases. Trimming took 5 bases from V and 8 from J; bases not matched to a gene: 5. The CDR3 sequence is 12 residues long. Germline CDR1 and CDR2: KGHSH and LQKENI. In DNA, the CDR3 is TGTGCCAGCTCAACGACAGGGCAAGGCTACACCTTC. Its translation: CASSTTGQGYTF.

This clone was counted between two and nine times. The chain couples TRBV20-1 to TRBJ1-1; D might be TRBD1 (5 bases). In germline, CDR1 is DFQATT, CDR2 SNEGSKA (reference sequence). V was trimmed by 8 bases and J by 7 bases, leaving 11 bases between them. The CDR3 loop spans 10 amino acids. Here the CDR3 reads CSPAGFEAFF. CDR3 DNA: TGCAGTCCAGCAGGGTTTGAAGCTTTCTTT.

Of note for this clone: One junction end disagrees with the germline gene, perhaps due to a read error. This chain joins TRBV13 and TRBJ1-2; tentative D call: TRBD1 (5 bases). The CDR3 runs 14 residues. The germline gives CDR1 PRHDT, CDR2 FYEKMQ (reference sequence). Here the CDR3 DNA reads TGTGCCAGCAGCCTAGGGGAGGACTCCTATGGCTACACCTTC. Residues: CASSLGEDSYGYTF.

This chain uses TRBV5-5 with TRBJ2-7, with D possibly matching TRBD2 (5 bases). Between the trimmed V and J ends, which lost 0 bases and 11 bases, there was a span of 12 bases. The CDR3 has 12 residues. Germline lookup yields CDR1 SGHKS and CDR2 YYEKEE (reference sequence). The CDR3 protein is CASSLGAGKEYF. In nucleotides, the CDR3 is TGTGCCAGCAGCTTGGGGGCGGGCAAGGAGTACTTC. The full variable domain, rest sourced from reference TRBV5-5 and TRBJ2-7, is DAGVTQSPTHLIKTRGQQVTLRCSPISGHKSVSWYQQVLGQGPQFIFQYYEKEERGRGNFPDRFSARQFPNYSSELNVNALLLGDSALYLCASSLGAGKEYFGPGTRLTVT.